This T cell receptor beta chain was sequenced during a study of T-cell memory formation after mild COVID-19 (dated by TCRdb to the early 2020s). Broadly, across the study: TCR sequence clusters from the two donors were largely donor specific. T-cell clones expanding and contracting after mild COVID-19 in a couple of donors were tracked by longitudinal TCRalpha and TCRbeta repertoire sequencing. Two young, previously healthy adult volunteers, one female and one male, were included in the cohort.

General conclusions and limits of the study: Clones contracting from day 15 to 85 had balanced CD4/CD8 phenotypes, while a second wave expanding from day 15 to 37 was biased towards CD4+. The second-wave clones that peaked on day 37 were not confirmed to be SARS-CoV-2 specific. Contracting CD4+ clones turned up mainly in the CM and EM memory subsets, whereas EMRA was where CD8+ clones were enriched. The study covered only a couple of mild cases, and larger cohorts including severe cases with pre-infection samples were considered necessary. Some responding clones were detected in pre-infection memory, which suggested that pre-existing cross-reactive memory T cells had joined the SARS-CoV-2 response.

The listed sequencing device is Illumina NovaSeq 6000. Using 5'RACE with constant-segment primers, TCRalpha and TCRbeta cDNA libraries were constructed, with sample barcodes and unique molecular identifiers added in the process. RNA was extracted from every sample with Trizol reagent. Library amplification was performed in two PCR steps, and a second sample barcode and Illumina TruSeq adapters were introduced in the second step. The libraries were sequenced on an Illumina NovaSeq using 2 x 150 bp paired-end reads. The published analysis was carried out like this. The reads were demultiplexed and collapsed into UMI-guided consensus sequences using migec v1.2.7. Using mixcr v2.1.11, UMI consensuses were aligned to TRA and TRB V and J templates and then assembled into clonotypes. A clonotype was counted as expanded or contracted only when both edgeR and NoisET called the clonotype significant, with the noise models trained on biological replicates. For edgeR calls, the cutoffs were a false discovery rate-adjusted p below 0.01 and a log2 fold-change threshold of 1. As an exploratory analysis of dynamics, max-normalized trajectories of the 1000 most abundant clonotypes were examined by PCA with hierarchical clustering. The CD4 or CD8 phenotype of responding clones was assigned using the separately sequenced CD4+ and CD8+ repertoires. Starting from the raw public reads, TCRdb applied fastp trimming at Q25, assembled clones with MiXCR and retained in-frame beta chains. All rows with the same CDR3 protein become a single entry with the most common DNA and genes. None of the V and J calls come from the authors' own analysis; TCRdb made them. Across this sample there are approximately 490,000 distinct CDR3 sequences, with about 20% seen only once. Around 13% of the sample belongs to the ten largest clones.

On this clonotype itself: This clone's antigen is unknown. This clone may be a read error of a much larger clone one base away.

Ficoll-Paque density gradient centrifugation was the method used to isolate PBMCs. The source material was PBMCs or a T cell subset sorted from them (not recorded which). The sequence was collected from an adult woman who had mild COVID-19 (a few samples of this study predate the infection). The sample titles of this study are shuffled in the database, so cell type and time point are left out; the donor was told from shared clones.

The CDR3 region reads CARSFMLGGEQYF. The sequenced DNA: TGTGCCAGAAGTTTCATGCTAGGGGGGGAGCAGTACTTC. The chain uses TRBV12-3 or TRBV12-4 and TRBJ2-7; the D match is possibly TRBD1 or TRBD2, with 6 bases aligned in each. CDR3 length: 13 amino acids, cysteine to phenylalanine. The DNA shown is the 39-base CDR3, in frame from base 1.